These 29 T cell receptor beta chains were all obtained from the same sample, sequenced in a study of PD-1 blockade in classical Hodgkin lymphoma. The patients all showed relapse after autologous stem cell transplantation, while their brentuximab vedotin exposure varied. Repertoires were generated with immunoSEQ multiplex PCR, while TCRdb's copy carries only in-frame clones and drops some. The table lists 90,000 to 120,000 clones, roughly nine tenths of them singletons. Sequencing used peripheral blood mononuclear cells (PBMCs), obtained before the second cycle of nivolumab. The receptor set was obtained from a human donor with classical Hodgkin lymphoma.

This CDR3 reads CASSFPGGSTDTQYF. CDR3 DNA sequence: TGTGCCAGCAGCTTCCCTGGGGGGAGCACAGATACGCAGTATTTT. The J gene is TRBJ2-3, the V gene TRBV27, with D tentatively TRBD2 (6 bases). Germline V CDR1 and CDR2: MNHEY, SMNVEV (reference sequence). V was pared by 6 bases and J by 0 bases, with 13 bases between. The CDR3 totals 15 residues.

V and J are TRBV4-3 and TRBJ2-1; D is perhaps TRBD2 (5 bases). This CDR3 has 15 amino acids. Per germline, CDR1 LGHNA and CDR2 YSLEER. Trimming stripped 3 bases from V and 6 bases from J, with 15 bases between. CDR3 DNA sequence: TGCGCCAGCAGCCATAGGGTGGGAGCTAGCAATGAGCAGTTCTTC. Translation gives CASSHRVGASNEQFF.

This clone came up a few times. J is TRBJ1-1 and V is TRBV10-1; D is ambiguous. Germline V lookup: CDR1 WNHNN, CDR2 SYGVQD (reference sequence). With 7 bases removed from V and 5 bases from J, the gap between germline ends came to 14 bases. The CDR3 contains 13 residues. In DNA form, the CDR3 reads TGCGCCAGCACCCCTCGGGTTGAGACTGAAGCTTTCTTT. Its protein is CASTPRVETEAFF.

The chain joins TRBV28 to TRBJ1-5, with D unresolved. CDR3 length: 13 amino acids. Deletions cut 0 bases from V and 2 bases from J, with 2 bases between. Germline V CDR1 and CDR2: MDHEN, SYDVKM. This CDR3 is CASSLWGNQPQHF. In DNA, the CDR3 is TGTGCCAGCAGTTTATGGGGCAATCAGCCCCAGCATTTT. The whole variable domain, remainder taken from reference TRBV28 and TRBJ1-5, is DVKVTQSSRYLVKRTGEKVFLECVQDMDHENMFWYRQDPGLGLRLIYFSYDVKMKEKGDIPEGYSVSREKKERFSLILESASTNQTSMYLCASSLWGNQPQHFGDGTRLSIL.

The J gene is TRBJ1-1, the V gene TRBV6-5; 7 nucleotides line up with TRBD1. Germline V gene data show CDR1 as MNHEY and CDR2 as SVGAGI. The CDR3 is made up of 11 amino acids. Trimming cost V 5 bases and J 8 bases; bases outside gene matches: 2. In DNA form, the CDR3 reads TGTGCCAGCAGTGACAGGGTGGAAGCTTTCTTT. The encoded protein is CASSDRVEAFF.

This chain connects TRBV7-9 to TRBJ2-5; D may be TRBD1 (5 bases). Deletions cut 1 base from V and 3 bases from J, with 9 bases between. The CDR3 contains 14 residues. CDR1 SEHNR and CDR2 FQNEAQ come from the germline V gene (reference sequence). The CDR3 coding sequence is TGTGCCAGCAGCTTAGTAGGCAGGGAAGAGACCCAGTACTTC. This codes for CASSLVGREETQYF.

The chain recombines TRBV7-9 with TRBJ2-7; a weak D match, TRBD2 (6 bases). Trimming took 5 bases from V and 5 from J, leaving 19 bases between them. This CDR3 spans 15 amino acids. CDR1 is SEHNR and CDR2 is FQNEAQ in the germline V gene (reference sequence). The CDR3 region has the DNA TGTGCCAGCAGCACAGGACTATCCCATCTCGACGAGCAGTACTTC. Its protein is CASSTGLSHLDEQYF.

V and J are TRBV7-8 and TRBJ2-1, with 13 bases fitting TRBD2. Germline V gene lookup returns CDR1 SGHVS and CDR2 FQNEAQ. The CDR3 consists of 17 residues. After removal of 5 bases from V and 4 bases from J, the junction contained 8 bases not matched to a gene. In nucleotides, the CDR3 is TGTGCCAGCAGCAAACTAGCGGGAGGGCCGGGTTACAATGAGCAGTTCTTC. Its protein product is CASSKLAGGPGYNEQFF. The full variable domain, in which reference TRBV7-8 and TRBJ2-1 provide the parts outside the CDR3, is GAGVSQSPRYKVAKRGQDVALRCDPISGHVSLFWYQQALGQGPEFLTYFQNEAQLDKSGLPSDRFFAERPEGSVSTLKIQRTQQEDSAVYLCASSKLAGGPGYNEQFFGPGTRLTVL.

This clone appeared once. This chain links TRBV4-1 with TRBJ2-1; no clear D gene. Germline lookup yields CDR1 MGHRA and CDR2 YSYEKL. This CDR3 is 13 amino acids long. V lost 2 bases, J lost 10 bases, and 12 bases lay in between. For the CDR3, the DNA is TGCGCCAGCAGCCAATCCCGACTGGTAGAGCAGTTCTTC. It yields the protein CASSQSRLVEQFF.

This clone was seen more than once but under ten times. The V gene is TRBV11-2, the J gene TRBJ2-7; D is undetermined. This CDR3 spans 12 amino acids. Germline lookup yields CDR1 SGHAT and CDR2 FQNNGV. V lost 2 bases and J lost 3, with 5 bases in between. CDR3 nucleotide sequence: TGTGCCAGCAGCTTAACGAACTACGAGCAGTACTTC. Its protein product is CASSLTNYEQYF.

The chain couples TRBV2 to TRBJ2-3; 8 bases are a match to TRBD1. The CDR3 has 17 residues. Germline values: CDR1 SNHLY, CDR2 FYNNEI. V lost 5 bases, J lost 1 base, and 11 bases stayed unmatched. The CDR3 spells CASSFFLTGGRTDTQYF. CDR3 DNA: TGTGCCAGCAGTTTTTTTTTAACAGGGGGGCGCACAGATACGCAGTATTTT.

This rearrangement joins TRBV28 to TRBJ2-7; D may be TRBD2 (7 bases). This CDR3 region has 16 residues. V gave up 5 bases and J gave up 3 bases, with 20 bases separating them. In germline, CDR1 is MDHEN, CDR2 SYDVKM. The DNA of the CDR3 is TGTGCCAGCAGTCCCGGGGGGCCCCACCCCAGCTACGAGCAGTACTTC. It specifies CASSPGGPHPSYEQYF.

Here the CDR3 DNA reads TGTGCCAGCTACCAGGGGCGCGACACCGGGGAGCTGTTTTTT. This gives the protein CASYQGRDTGELFF. This chain links TRBV6-5 with TRBJ2-2, with D maybe TRBD1 (6 bases). This CDR3 has 14 amino acids. Trimming cost V 8 bases and J 3 bases, with 13 bases left between them. Germline loops: CDR1 MNHEY, CDR2 SVGAGI.

The chain recombines TRBV2 with TRBJ1-6; 8 bases line up with TRBD1. The CDR3 runs to 15 residues. V shed 6 bases and J 7 bases; nucleotides not matched to a gene: 8. Germline CDR1 reads SNHLY; CDR2 reads FYNNEI. CDR3 sequence: CASREYRGKNSPLHF. CDR3 nucleotides: TGTGCCAGCAGAGAGTACAGGGGGAAGAATTCACCCCTCCACTTT.

This chain uses TRBV19 with TRBJ2-1; D uncertain. This CDR3 region has 15 residues. The ends were cut back, 5 bases at V and 2 bases at J, with 13 bases in the middle. Germline V lookup: CDR1 LNHDA, CDR2 SQIVND (reference sequence). As DNA, the CDR3 is TGTGCCAGTAGTGGGGATGATCGAACCTACAATGAGCAGTTCTTC. Encoded protein: CASSGDDRTYNEQFF.

V is TRBV7-7 and J is TRBJ2-2; D unclear. V was trimmed by 5 bases and J by 3 bases, leaving 7 bases between them. CDR1 and CDR2 (germline): SSHAT, FNYEAQ (reference sequence). The length of the CDR3 is 13 residues. CDR3 DNA sequence: TGTGCCAGCAGCGCCGCCTACACCGGGGAGCTGTTTTTT. Protein product: CASSAAYTGELFF.

The rearrangement links TRBV2 to TRBJ1-4, with D possibly matching TRBD1 (5 bases). V was cut by 5 bases and J by 14 bases, with 15 bases left in between. The CDR3 covers 12 residues. Germline lookup yields CDR1 SNHLY and CDR2 FYNNEI. The DNA for the CDR3 is TGTGCCAGCAGTTCGCCAGGGAGGGGTCTGTTTTTT. This sequence encodes CASSSPGRGLFF.

The chain joins TRBV4-3 to TRBJ2-5; tentative D call: TRBD1 (6 bases). The J call may be incorrect, as the DNA end agrees better with TRBJ2-7. The CDR3 sequence is 16 residues long. Germline CDR1 reads LGHNA; CDR2 reads YSLEER. Here the CDR3 DNA reads TGCGCCAGCAGCCAAGATCCAGGGGATTCCTCCTACGAGCAGTACTTC. Protein product: CASSQDPGDSSYEQYF.

The chain employs TRBV2 and TRBJ2-7; TRBD2 is a possible D gene (6 bases). This CDR3 is built from 14 residues. Germline values: CDR1 SNHLY, CDR2 FYNNEI. Trimming cost V 6 bases and J 5 bases, with 17 bases left between them. This chain's CDR3 is CASRKGGVYNEQYF. The CDR3 DNA is TGTGCCAGCAGGAAAGGAGGGGTGTACAACGAGCAGTACTTC. The variable domain in full, with the rest retrieved from reference TRBV2 and TRBJ2-7, is EPEVTQTPSHQVTQMGQEVILRCVPISNHLYFYWYRQILGQKVEFLVSFYNNEISEKSEIFDDQFSVERPDGSNFTLKIRSTKLEDSAMYFCASRKGGVYNEQYFGPGTRLTVT.

The rearrangement uses TRBV27 and TRBJ2-1, with TRBD2 matching 8 bases. The V and J ends lost 2 bases and 6 bases, in that order; junction bases with no gene match: 6. This CDR3 has 15 residues. Germline values: CDR1 MNHEY, CDR2 SMNVEV (reference sequence). The CDR3 loop is CASSLGGSGINEQFF. The DNA for the CDR3 is TGTGCCAGCAGTTTAGGGGGTAGCGGGATCAATGAGCAGTTCTTC.

In the case of this clone: The junction does not match germline at one end; this may be a read error. The chain links TRBV5-1 to TRBJ2-5; 9 bases are a match to TRBD2. The V gene's germline CDR1 is SGHRS and CDR2 YFSETQ. The CDR3 runs 16 residues. The CDR3 DNA sequence: TGCGCCAGCGGCTTGGGAGGTAGCGGGGGACAAGAGACCCAGTACTTC. This codes for CASGLGGSGGQETQYF.

This clone has a single count. The gene calls are TRBV30 and TRBJ1-1; D is perhaps TRBD1 (5 bases). The V gene lost 0 bases and the J gene lost 11 bases, with 16 bases spanning the gap. The CDR3 runs to 13 residues. The germline V gene has CDR1 GTSNPN and CDR2 SVGIG (reference sequence). The CDR3 DNA sequence: TGTGCCTGGAGTGTACCATTGAGGAGGGGCGCTTTCTTT. Protein product: CAWSVPLRRGAFF.

The chain employs TRBV6-1 and TRBJ2-7, with TRBD2 matching over 9 bases. V shed 8 bases, J shed 3 bases, and the junction held 2 bases outside the gene matches. The germline gives CDR1 MNHNS, CDR2 SASEGT. The CDR3 consists of 12 residues. CDR3 DNA: TGTGCCAGCCAGCGGGGGGACTACGAGCAGTACTTC. Translation gives CASQRGDYEQYF.

This clone appeared a single time. The chain joins TRBV11-2 to TRBJ2-5; 7 bases align to TRBD1. This CDR3 has 13 amino acids. Germline V gives CDR1 SGHAT, CDR2 FQNNGV. V was pared by 5 bases and J by 3 bases, with 3 bases of the junction left unmatched. The CDR3 coding sequence is TGTGCCAGCAGCCGGGACAGTGAAGAGACCCAGTACTTC. Its protein is CASSRDSEETQYF.

The V and J genes are TRBV7-6 and TRBJ2-1; 10 nucleotides agree with TRBD2. V gave up 5 bases and J gave up 9 bases; unmatched junction bases: 13. Germline V lookup: CDR1 SGHVS, CDR2 FNYEAQ. The CDR3 has 16 residues. The CDR3 coding sequence is TGTGCCAGCAGCCCCCAGAGCGGGAGGGGTACGGGTGAGCAGTTCTTC. This sequence encodes CASSPQSGRGTGEQFF.

The chain has TRBV4-2 and TRBJ1-1; maybe TRBD1 (6 bases). CDR1 and CDR2 (germline): LGHNA, YNFKEQ. V lost 4 bases and J lost 11, with 17 bases in between. The CDR3 is made up of 13 amino acids. The CDR3 coding sequence is TGTGCCAGCAGCCTCGGAAGGGGGGCGGGGGCTTTCTTT. Residues: CASSLGRGAGAFF.

The rearrangement links TRBV4-1 to TRBJ2-1, with 12 nucleotides matching TRBD1. The CDR3 spans 18 residues. The germline V gene encodes CDR1 MGHRA and CDR2 YSYEKL. Trimming cost V 0 bases and J 3 bases; bases outside gene matches: 6. CDR3 sequence (DNA): TGCGCCAGCAGCCAAGAACCGGGACAGGGGGCTCTCTACAATGAGCAGTTCTTC. It is translated as CASSQEPGQGALYNEQFF.

This clone was counted only a few times. The CDR3 region has the DNA TGCGCCAGCAGTCGCGAAGGGGGGAGAATGGCAGATACGCAGTATTTT. Its translation is CASSREGGRMADTQYF. V usage is TRBV10-2 and J usage is TRBJ2-3, with D possibly being TRBD1 or TRBD2 (6 bases each). CDR3 length equals 16 residues. Germline values: CDR1 WSHSY, CDR2 SAAADI. Trimming removed 5 bases from V and 4 bases from J, with 19 bases in between.

The rearrangement links TRBV4-2 to TRBJ1-4, with D unresolved. The CDR3 has 16 amino acids. V lost 4 bases and J 7 bases, leaving 19 bases between the germline ends. Germline CDR1 reads LGHNA; CDR2 reads YNFKEQ. This CDR3 reads CASSLAATVGFEKLFF. The CDR3, as DNA: TGTGCCAGCAGCCTGGCCGCCACTGTCGGATTTGAAAAACTGTTTTTT.